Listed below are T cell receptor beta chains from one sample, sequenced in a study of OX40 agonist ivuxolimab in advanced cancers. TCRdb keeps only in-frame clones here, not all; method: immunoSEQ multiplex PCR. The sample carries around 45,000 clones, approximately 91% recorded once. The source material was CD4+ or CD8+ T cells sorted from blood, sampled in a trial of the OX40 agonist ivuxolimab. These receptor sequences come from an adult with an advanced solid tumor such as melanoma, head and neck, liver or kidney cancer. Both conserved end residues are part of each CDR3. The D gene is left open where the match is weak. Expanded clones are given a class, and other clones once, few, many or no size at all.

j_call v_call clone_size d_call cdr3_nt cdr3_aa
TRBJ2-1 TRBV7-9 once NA TGTGCCAGCCGACCGTTGAGGGGCCCATCTGGATACAATGAGCAGTTCTTC CASRPLRGPSGYNEQFF
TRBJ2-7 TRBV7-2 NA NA TGTGCCAGCAGCTTCGCGCCGGGCTACGAGCAGTACTTC CASSFAPGYEQYF
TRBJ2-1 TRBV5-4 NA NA TGTGCCAGCAGCTGGGGGAGCTCCTACAATGAGCAGTTCTTC CASSWGSSYNEQFF
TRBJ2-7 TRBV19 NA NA TGTGCCAGTAGTATGACGACAGGCTCCTACGAGCAGTACTTC CASSMTTGSYEQYF
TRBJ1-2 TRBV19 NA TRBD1 TGTGCCAGTCGGACAGGGTGGGAAGGCTACACCTTC CASRTGWEGYTF
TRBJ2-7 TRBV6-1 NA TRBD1 TGTGCCAGCAGGGAGATGTCCGGGACAGGGGGTAGCGGGTACTTC CASREMSGTGGSGYF
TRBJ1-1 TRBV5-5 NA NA TGTGCCAGCAGCTTGGTTGGGGAAACTGAAGCTTTCTTT CASSLVGETEAFF
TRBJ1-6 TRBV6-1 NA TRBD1 TGTGCCAGCAGTGCAAACCCGGGACAGGGGAACTCCTATAATTCACCCCTCCACTTT CASSANPGQGNSYNSPLHF
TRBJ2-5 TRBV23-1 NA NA TGCGCCAGCAGTCAGGGTCAAGAGACCCAGTACTTC CASSQGQETQYF
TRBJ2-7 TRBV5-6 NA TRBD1 TGTGCCAGCAGCACGGGACAGGGGGCCTACGAGCAGTACTTC CASSTGQGAYEQYF
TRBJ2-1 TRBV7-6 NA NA TGTGCCAGCAGCTCCACTTACAATGAGCAGTTCTTC CASSSTYNEQFF
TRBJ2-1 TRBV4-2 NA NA TGTGCCAGCAGCCAAGATCATGGGATTAATGAGCAGTTCTTC CASSQDHGINEQFF
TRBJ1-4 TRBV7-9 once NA TGTGCCAGCAGCCCACCCCGGCTAGGTGAGCCGGGAGAAAAACTGTTTTTT CASSPPRLGEPGEKLFF
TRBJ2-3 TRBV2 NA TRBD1 TGTGCCAGCACCGCTGGGGGACAGGGGGCAACAGATACGCAGTATTTT CASTAGGQGATDTQYF
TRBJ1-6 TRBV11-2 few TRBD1 TGTGCCAGCAGCTTAGCCTCGGACAGGGAACTCCACTTT CASSLASDRELHF
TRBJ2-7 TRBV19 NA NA TGTGCCAGTAGAGGAGGAAGCTCCTACGAGCAGTACTTC CASRGGSSYEQYF
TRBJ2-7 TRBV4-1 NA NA TGCGCCAGCAGCGGACCCTACGAGCAGTACTTC CASSGPYEQYF
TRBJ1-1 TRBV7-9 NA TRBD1 TGTGCCAGCAGCTCCGGACAGGGTGACACTGAAGCTTTCTTT CASSSGQGDTEAFF
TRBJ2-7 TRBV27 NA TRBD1 TGTGCCAGCAGAGACAGGGGAGACGAGCAGTACTTC CASRDRGDEQYF
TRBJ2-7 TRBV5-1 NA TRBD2 TGCGCCAGCAGCTTGATCGGACTAGCGGCCTACGAGCAGTACTTC CASSLIGLAAYEQYF
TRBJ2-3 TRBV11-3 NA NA TGTGCCAGCAGCTTAGAACCGGGGGGCACAGATACGCAGTATTTT CASSLEPGGTDTQYF
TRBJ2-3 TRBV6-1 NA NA TGTGCCAGCAGTGATTTGGTTGCGGATACGCAGTATTTT CASSDLVADTQYF
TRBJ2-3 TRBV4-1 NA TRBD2 TGCGCCAGCAGCCAAGGGGCGGGAGTGGCAGATACGCAGTATTTT CASSQGAGVADTQYF
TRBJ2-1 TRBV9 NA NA TGTGCCAGCAGCGTAGTTGGGGGTCACTACAATGAGCAGTTCTTC CASSVVGGHYNEQFF
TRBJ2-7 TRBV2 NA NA TGTGCCAGTATCCCGGACGTGCGCCGGGAGCAGTACTTC CASIPDVRREQYF
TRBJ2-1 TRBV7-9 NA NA TGTGCCAGCAGCTTAGCGAGGTCAGGGTCCCACAATGAGCAGTTCTTC CASSLARSGSHNEQFF
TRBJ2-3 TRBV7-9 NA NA TGTGCCAGCAGCCCACTCGGGGATACGCAGTATTTT CASSPLGDTQYF
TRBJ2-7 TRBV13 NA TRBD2 TGTGCCAGCAGCTCACTAGCGGGGTCCGGGCAGTACTTC CASSSLAGSGQYF
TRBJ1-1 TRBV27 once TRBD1 TGTGCCAGCAGGACAGGGCTGAACACTGAAGCTTTCTTT CASRTGLNTEAFF
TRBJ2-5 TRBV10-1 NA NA TGCGCCAACGCCCTTTGGTGCGCGGAGGGGTACCAAGAGACCCAGTACTTC CANALWCAEGYQETQYF
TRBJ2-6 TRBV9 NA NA TGTGCCAGCAGCGACAACTCTGGGGCCAACGTCCTGACTTTC CASSDNSGANVLTF
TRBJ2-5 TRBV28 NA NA TGTGCCAGCAGTTTCACAAAACACCCACAAGAGACCCAGTACTTC CASSFTKHPQETQYF
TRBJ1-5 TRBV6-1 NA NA TGTGCCAGCATGGGGGATCAGCCCCAGCATTTT CASMGDQPQHF
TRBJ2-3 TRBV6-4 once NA TGTGCCAGCAGCGCAGGGCGAGGAGGAGCAGATACGCAGTATTTT CASSAGRGGADTQYF
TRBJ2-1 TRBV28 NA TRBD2 TGTGCCAGCAGTTTAAAATTGGTGGCTAGCGGGGAGAATGAGCAGTTCTTC CASSLKLVASGENEQFF
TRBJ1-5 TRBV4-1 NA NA TGCGCCAGCAGCCAAGATAGGTGGGCCGGTCAGCCCCAGCATTTT CASSQDRWAGQPQHF
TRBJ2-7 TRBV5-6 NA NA TGTGCCAGCAGTTCGACAGGGAGGGAGTACTTC CASSSTGREYF
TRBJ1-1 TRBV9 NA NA TGTGCCAGCAGCTCGGAGACTGTGTCTTTCTTT CASSSETVSFF
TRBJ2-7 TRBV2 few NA TGTGCCAGCAGTGACTTCAGCTACGAGCAGTACTTC CASSDFSYEQYF
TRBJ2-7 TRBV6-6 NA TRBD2 TGTGCCAGCAGTCCGGGCGCGGGGGGCATATACGAGCAGTACTTC CASSPGAGGIYEQYF
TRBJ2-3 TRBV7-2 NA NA TGTGCCAGCAGCTTATGGCATACAGATACGCAGTATTTT CASSLWHTDTQYF
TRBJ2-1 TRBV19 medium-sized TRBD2 TGTGCCAGTAGTCCCCCCTCGAGCGGGGACAATGAGCAGTTCTTC CASSPPSSGDNEQFF
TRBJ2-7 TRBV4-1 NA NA TGCGCCAGCAGCCAAGATATGGGGCGGAGGGAGCAGTACTTC CASSQDMGRREQYF
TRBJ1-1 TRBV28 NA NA TGTGCCAGCAGTTTAGTGGGGGCCACTGAAGCTTTCTTT CASSLVGATEAFF
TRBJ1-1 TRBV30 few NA TGTGCCCGGGGAGGGCTTGGTGAAGCTTTCTTT CARGGLGEAFF
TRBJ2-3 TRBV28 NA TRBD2 TGTGCCAGCACATGGGGGGGGAGTGCAGATACGCAGTATTTT CASTWGGSADTQYF
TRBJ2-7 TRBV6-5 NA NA TGTGCCAGCAGTTACTCTACGGGGGTCTCCTACGAGCAGTACTTC CASSYSTGVSYEQYF
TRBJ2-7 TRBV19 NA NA TGTGCCAGTAGCCCAATGCGGGGAGGATACGAGCAGTACTTC CASSPMRGGYEQYF
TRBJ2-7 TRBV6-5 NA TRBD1 TGTGCCAGCAGTTCGGGGACAGGGGAGGGCTACGAGCAGTACTTC CASSSGTGEGYEQYF
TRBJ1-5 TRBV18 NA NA TGTGCCAGCTCACCGCCGGGCAATCAGCCCCAGCATTTT CASSPPGNQPQHF
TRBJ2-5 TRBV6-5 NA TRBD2 TGTGCCAGCAGTTTCCTAGGGACTAGCGGCCAAGAGACCCAGTACTTC CASSFLGTSGQETQYF
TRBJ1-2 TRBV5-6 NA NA TGTGCCAGCAGCTTGGGGCAGGGCAATGAGGGCTACACCTTC CASSLGQGNEGYTF
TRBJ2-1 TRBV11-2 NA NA TGTGCCAGCAGCAGACCAGGAGGGGTTAGGGGAACCTACAATGAGCAGTTCTTC CASSRPGGVRGTYNEQFF
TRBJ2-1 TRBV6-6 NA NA TGTGCCAGCAGTTTGGGAAATGAGCAGTTCTTC CASSLGNEQFF